Listed below are T cell receptor beta chains from one sample, sequenced in a study of cytomegalovirus exposure and HLA in healthy donors. The method was immunoSEQ multiplex PCR; TCRdb's version includes in-frame clones alone and lacks a portion of them. The sample shows approximately 100,000 clones, around 76% of them seen only once. Sequenced: PBMCs. The source is a woman aged 45-65 years in good health and CMV-seropositive. Each CDR3 is given with its conserved first and last residue. A D gene is named only where the DNA matches it firmly. Expanded clones are given a class, and other clones once, few, many or no size at all.

j_call,clone_size,d_call,v_call,cdr3_nt,cdr3_aa
TRBJ2-4,few,-,TRBV4-1,TGCGCCAGCAGCCAAGCATCCATGCCCGCCGCGAACATTCAGTACTTC,CASSQASMPAANIQYF
TRBJ2-1,few,-,TRBV7-6,TGTGCCAGCAGCTCGCTGGAGGCGGGCGATGCCTACAATGAGCAGTTCTTC,CASSSLEAGDAYNEQFF
TRBJ1-1,-,-,TRBV2,TGTGCCAGCAGTGAAGCCTCGCGTCGAGCTTTCTTT,CASSEASRRAFF
TRBJ1-3,-,-,TRBV9,TGTGCCAGCAGCGCAGGGCCCCCTGGAAACACCATATATTTT,CASSAGPPGNTIYF
TRBJ1-4,few,-,TRBV18,TGTGCCAGCTCACCAAGGGGGACTAATGAAAAACTGTTTTTT,CASSPRGTNEKLFF
TRBJ2-2,-,TRBD1,TRBV19,TGTGCCAGTAAAGGACAGGGGCGCGGAACCGGGGAGCTGTTTTTT,CASKGQGRGTGELFF
TRBJ1-5,few,-,TRBV5-5,TGTGCCAGCAGCCAGAGTAGACAGGGCAATCAGCCCCAGCATTTT,CASSQSRQGNQPQHF
TRBJ1-5,-,TRBD1,TRBV27,TGTGCCAGCAGGGGGACAGGGCGGTTCAGCAATCAGCCCCAGCATTTT,CASRGTGRFSNQPQHF
TRBJ2-2,-,TRBD2,TRBV7-9,TGTGCCAGCAGCGCTAGCGGGCACGACGGGGAGCTGTTTTTT,CASSASGHDGELFF
TRBJ1-1,-,TRBD1,TRBV18,TGTGCCAGCTCACTCGGACAGGGGCACACTGAAGCTTTCTTT,CASSLGQGHTEAFF
TRBJ2-6,-,-,TRBV7-2,TGTGCCAGCAGCCTGCCCGGGGGTGGGGCCAACGTCCTGACTTTC,CASSLPGGGANVLTF
TRBJ2-1,-,-,TRBV7-9,TGTGCCAGCAGCTCCCCACAGGAAAGCTCCTACAATGAGCAGTTCTTC,CASSSPQESSYNEQFF
TRBJ2-3,-,TRBD2,TRBV4-1,TGCGCCAGCAGCCTCCCGGTCGGGACTAGCGGGAGTAGCACAGATACGCAGTATTTT,CASSLPVGTSGSSTDTQYF
TRBJ2-5,-,TRBD1,TRBV7-9,TGTGCCAGCAGCCCCGCAGGGGGAGAGACCCAGTACTTC,CASSPAGGETQYF
TRBJ2-2,-,-,TRBV2,TGTGCCAGCAACAGGAACACCGGGGAGCTGTTTTTT,CASNRNTGELFF
TRBJ1-6,-,-,TRBV30,TGTGCCTGGAGTCCTCCCCCCGGGGGAGGATCACCCCTCCACTTT,CAWSPPPGGGSPLHF
TRBJ2-3,-,TRBD1,TRBV5-4,TGTGCCAGCAGCTTGGGGACAGGGGCAGCTAGCACAGATACGCAGTATTTT,CASSLGTGAASTDTQYF